Presented here are 13 T cell receptor beta chains from one specimen sequenced in a study of cytotoxic CD8 clonotypes in ibrutinib-treated CLL. Some clones are missing from TCRdb's copy, which holds only in-frame ones; the method was immunoSEQ multiplex PCR. Among around 310,000 clones listed, approximately 80% were seen once. Sequencing was performed on PBMCs, taken before ibrutinib treatment. The source of these receptors is a human donor with chronic lymphocytic leukemia.

V gene TRBV6-1 combines with J gene TRBJ1-1; weak D call: TRBD1 (6 bases). The V end lost 8 bases, the J end lost 2 bases, and 12 bases lay between the germline ends. The length of the CDR3 is 13 residues. Germline CDR1 reads MNHNS; CDR2 reads SASEGT. The CDR3 spells CASGDTYNTEAFF. Here the CDR3 DNA reads TGTGCCAGCGGGGACACCTATAACACTGAAGCTTTCTTT.

The rearrangement joins TRBV25-1 to TRBJ1-1; D possibly corresponds to TRBD1 (5 bases). The CDR3 totals 13 residues. V gave up 9 bases and J gave up 5 bases, with 16 bases separating them. Germline V gene lookup returns CDR1 MGHDK and CDR2 SYGVNS. The CDR3 coding sequence is TGTGCCAGTTTGAGGGACCCCAGTACTGAAGCTTTCTTT. It specifies CASLRDPSTEAFF.

This chain links TRBV5-1 with TRBJ1-4; D perhaps matches TRBD1 (5 bases). The length of the CDR3 is 15 residues. Germline values: CDR1 SGHRS, CDR2 YFSETQ. V was pared by 0 bases and J by 4 bases, with 10 bases between. The CDR3 DNA reads as TGCGCCAGCAGCTTGGCCCCAGGGTTTAATGAAAAACTGTTTTTT. As protein: CASSLAPGFNEKLFF.

This chain joins TRBV25-1 and TRBJ2-7; TRBD1 aligns across 7 bases. The trim removed 0 bases at V and 2 bases at J, leaving 13 bases unmatched. The CDR3 consists of 18 residues. Germline loops: CDR1 MGHDK, CDR2 SYGVNS. CDR3 sequence reads: CASSEYPDRRTNTYEQYF. CDR3 bases: TGTGCCAGCAGTGAATATCCGGACAGGAGAACCAACACCTACGAGCAGTACTTC.

This clone was recorded once. This chain uses TRBV2 with TRBJ1-1; no definite D call. Trimming left V 6 bases short and J 7 bases short, with 12 bases between. Germline V gene data show CDR1 as SNHLY and CDR2 as FYNNEI. The CDR3 covers 12 residues. This CDR3 reads CASRELGIEAFF. The CDR3 nucleotides are TGTGCCAGCAGGGAGCTGGGGATTGAAGCTTTCTTT. Using reference TRBV2 and TRBJ1-1 for the parts outside the CDR3, the full variable domain is EPEVTQTPSHQVTQMGQEVILRCVPISNHLYFYWYRQILGQKVEFLVSFYNNEISEKSEIFDDQFSVERPDGSNFTLKIRSTKLEDSAMYFCASRELGIEAFFGQGTRLTVV.

The gene calls are TRBV7-2 and TRBJ1-2, with a possible D match to TRBD1 (5 bases). CDR1 SGHTA and CDR2 FQGNSA come from the germline V gene. The CDR3 runs to 14 residues. V was trimmed by 4 bases and J by 3 bases, leaving 12 bases between them. CDR3 residues: CASSSDRDYYGYTF. CDR3 coding DNA: TGTGCCAGCAGCTCCGATCGGGACTACTATGGCTACACCTTC. Complete variable domain (other parts from reference TRBV7-2 and TRBJ1-2): GAGVSQSPSNKVTEKGKDVELRCDPISGHTALYWYRQSLGQGLEFLIYFQGNSAPDKSGLPSDRFSAERTGGSVSTLTIQRTQQEDSAVYLCASSSDRDYYGYTFGSGTRLTVV.

V is TRBV12-5 and J is TRBJ2-1, with TRBD2 as a possible D gene (7 bases). The V gene's germline CDR1 is LGHNT and CDR2 FRNRAP. The CDR3 contains 15 residues. V was trimmed by 1 base and J by 7 bases, leaving 14 bases between them. The CDR3 coding sequence is TGTGCTAGTGGTTTGGGAGGGGGGGCGCGAAATGAGCAGTTCTTC. Its translation: CASGLGGGARNEQFF.

V and J are TRBV6-5 and TRBJ2-7; tentative D call: TRBD2 (6 bases). The CDR3 spans 16 residues. Per the germline V gene, CDR1 is MNHEY and CDR2 is SVGAGI. V lost 2 bases and J lost 0, with 14 bases in between. The DNA of the CDR3 is TGTGCCAGCAGTTACCCCCGCGAGGAGGGCTCCTACGAGCAGTACTTC. It encodes CASSYPREEGSYEQYF.

This chain joins TRBV18 and TRBJ1-1, with D possibly matching TRBD1 (6 bases). The CDR3 is 15 amino acids. The V gene lost 5 bases and the J gene lost 6 bases, with 19 bases spanning the gap. Germline CDR1 and CDR2: KGHSH and LQKENI. The CDR3 spells CASSTRGGSSSEAFF. The CDR3 nucleotides are TGTGCCAGCTCAACACGAGGGGGTTCATCATCTGAAGCTTTCTTT.

This clone was seen a single time. The rearrangement uses TRBV4-1 and TRBJ1-2; 8 bases fit TRBD1. The CDR3 totals 12 residues. Germline CDR1 MGHRA, CDR2 YSYEKL. After removal of 6 bases from V and 7 bases from J, the junction contained 4 bases not matched to a gene. The DNA for the CDR3 is TGCGCCAGCAGTCGGACAGGGAGTGGCTACACCTTC. This sequence encodes CASSRTGSGYTF.

The V and J genes are TRBV25-1 and TRBJ1-2, with D perhaps matching TRBD1 (5 bases). Trimming shortened V by 6 bases and J by 8 bases, and 16 bases separated the two germline ends. Looked up from germline, CDR1 is MGHDK and CDR2 is SYGVNS. CDR3 length equals 13 residues. The CDR3 region has the DNA TGTGCCAGCAGAGGGGTACCCGCAGGAGGCTACACCTTC. Its protein is CASRGVPAGGYTF.

The V call is TRBV15, the J call TRBJ2-1, with D perhaps being TRBD1 or TRBD2 (5 bases each). Trimming pared 10 bases from V and 7 bases from J, leaving 11 bases between. CDR3 length: 11 residues. CDR1 and CDR2 (germline): LNHNV, YYDKDF (reference sequence). CDR3 sequence: CAIGTSNEQFF. CDR3 DNA: TGTGCCATTGGGACGAGTAATGAGCAGTTCTTC.

The V and J genes are TRBV7-7 and TRBJ2-1; possible D gene TRBD2, 5 bases. The V gene's germline CDR1 is SSHAT and CDR2 FNYEAQ (reference sequence). The CDR3 covers 13 residues. The V and J ends lost 1 base and 9 bases respectively, with 10 bases between them. The CDR3 DNA is TGTGCCAGCAGCTTAGGCACCCGGGGTGAGCAGTTCTTC. This translates into CASSLGTRGEQFF.